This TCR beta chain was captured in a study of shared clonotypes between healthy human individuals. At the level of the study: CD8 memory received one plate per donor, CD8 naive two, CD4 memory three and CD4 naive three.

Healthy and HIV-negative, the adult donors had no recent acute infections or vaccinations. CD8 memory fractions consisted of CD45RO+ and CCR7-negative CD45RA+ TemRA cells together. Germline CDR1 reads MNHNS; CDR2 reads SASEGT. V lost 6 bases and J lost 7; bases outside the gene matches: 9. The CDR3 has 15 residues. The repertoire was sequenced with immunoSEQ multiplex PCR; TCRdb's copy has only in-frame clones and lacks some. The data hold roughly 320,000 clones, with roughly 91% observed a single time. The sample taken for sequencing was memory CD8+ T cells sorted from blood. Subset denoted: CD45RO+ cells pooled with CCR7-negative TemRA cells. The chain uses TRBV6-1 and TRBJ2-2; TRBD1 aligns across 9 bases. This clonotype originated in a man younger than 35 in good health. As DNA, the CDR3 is TGTGCCAGCAGGGTTGGACAGGGGTTCATCGGGGAGCTGTTTTTT. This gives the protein CASRVGQGFIGELFF.